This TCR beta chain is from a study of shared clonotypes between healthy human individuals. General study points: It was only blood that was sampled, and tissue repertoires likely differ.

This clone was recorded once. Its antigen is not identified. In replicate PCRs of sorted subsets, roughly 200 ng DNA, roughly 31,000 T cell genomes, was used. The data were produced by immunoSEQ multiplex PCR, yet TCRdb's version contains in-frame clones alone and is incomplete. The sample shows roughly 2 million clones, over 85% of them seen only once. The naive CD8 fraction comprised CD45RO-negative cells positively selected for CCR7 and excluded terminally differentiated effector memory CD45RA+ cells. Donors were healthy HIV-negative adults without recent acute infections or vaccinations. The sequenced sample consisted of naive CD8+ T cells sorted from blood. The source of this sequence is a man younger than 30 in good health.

The DNA for the CDR3 is TGTGCCAGCAGCTCGATAGGGTTAACTGCAACTAATGAAAAACTGTTTTTT. This gives the protein CASSSIGLTATNEKLFF. V gene TRBV7-9 combines with J gene TRBJ1-4; D gene unclear. The CDR3 consists of 17 residues. V lost 4 bases to trimming and J lost 0 bases, with 15 bases between them. Germline values: CDR1 SEHNR, CDR2 FQNEAQ (reference sequence).